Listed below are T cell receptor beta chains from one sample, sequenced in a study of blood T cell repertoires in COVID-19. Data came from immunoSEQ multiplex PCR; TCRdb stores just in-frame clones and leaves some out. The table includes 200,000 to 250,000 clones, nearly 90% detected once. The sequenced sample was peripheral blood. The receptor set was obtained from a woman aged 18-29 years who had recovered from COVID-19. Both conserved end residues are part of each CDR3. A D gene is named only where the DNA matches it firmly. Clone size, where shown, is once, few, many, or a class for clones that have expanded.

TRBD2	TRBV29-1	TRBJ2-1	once	TGCAGCGTCCCCGGGACTAAGGGCAATGAGCAGTTCTTC	CSVPGTKGNEQFF
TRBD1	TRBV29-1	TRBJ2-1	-	TGCAGCGTTGACCCGGGACAGGGGAATAATGAGCAGTTCTTC	CSVDPGQGNNEQFF
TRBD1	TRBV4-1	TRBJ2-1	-	TGCGCCAGCAGCCAGTCGACAGGGGCGACCTACAATGAGCAGTTCTTC	CASSQSTGATYNEQFF
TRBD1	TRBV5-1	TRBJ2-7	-	TGCGCCAGCAGCTTTCGACAGGGCAACTACGAGCAGTACTTC	CASSFRQGNYEQYF
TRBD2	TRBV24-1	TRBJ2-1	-	TGTGCCACCAGTGAGGCTAGCGGGGGAACCTACAATGAGCAGTTCTTC	CATSEASGGTYNEQFF
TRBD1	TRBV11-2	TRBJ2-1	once	TGTGCCAGCAGCGACACAGGGGACTACAATGAGCAGTTCTTC	CASSDTGDYNEQFF
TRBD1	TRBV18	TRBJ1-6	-	TGTGCCAGCTCACCCGACGACAGGGGAAGAAATTCACCCCTCCACTTT	CASSPDDRGRNSPLHF
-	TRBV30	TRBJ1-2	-	TGTGCCTGGAGTGTGGGGGGGGCGGATGGCTACACCTTC	CAWSVGGADGYTF
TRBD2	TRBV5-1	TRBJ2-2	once	TGCGCCAGCAGCTTGGAGGCTAGCGGGAGCTTCGGGACCGGGGAGCTGTTTTTT	CASSLEASGSFGTGELFF
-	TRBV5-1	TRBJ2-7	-	TGCGCCAGTGCCTCCTTAGGATGGGGAGACGAGCAGTACTTC	CASASLGWGDEQYF
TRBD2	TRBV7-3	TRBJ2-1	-	TGTGCCAGCAGCTCCGGACTAGCCATAGGAAATGAGCAGTTCTTC	CASSSGLAIGNEQFF
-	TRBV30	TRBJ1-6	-	TGTGCCTGGAGTGTACTGGGGGCCTCACCCCTCCACTTT	CAWSVLGASPLHF
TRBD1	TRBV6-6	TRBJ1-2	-	TGTGCCAGCAGCTCCCGGACAGGGAGCTATGGCTACACCTTC	CASSSRTGSYGYTF
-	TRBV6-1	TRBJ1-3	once	TGTGCCAGCAGTGAAGACAGTTGGAACCCAGGCACCATATATTTT	CASSEDSWNPGTIYF
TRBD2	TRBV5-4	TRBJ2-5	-	TGTGCCAGCAGCCCCCTAGCCGGACTAGCGGGACGGGAGACCCAGTACTTC	CASSPLAGLAGRETQYF
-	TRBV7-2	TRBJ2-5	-	TGTGCCAGCAGCTTAAGGGCGCAGGGAGGAGAGACCCAGTACTTC	CASSLRAQGGETQYF
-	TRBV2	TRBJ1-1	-	TGTGCCAGCAACCTAGACAGATTCAACACTGAAGCTTTCTTT	CASNLDRFNTEAFF
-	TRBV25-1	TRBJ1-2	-	TGTGCCAGCAGAGACAGGACAGCCCGTGGCTACACCTTC	CASRDRTARGYTF
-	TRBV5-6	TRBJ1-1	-	TGTGCCAGCAGCTTGGTCAGGGGTGGAAACACTGAAGCTTTCTTT	CASSLVRGGNTEAFF
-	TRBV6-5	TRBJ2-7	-	TGTGCCGCGGGACCCTCAATAGGAGAGCAGTACTTC	CAAGPSIGEQYF
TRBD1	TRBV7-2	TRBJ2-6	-	TGTGCCAGCAGCCACGATAGGAACAGGGGCCTCTCTGGGGCCAACGTCCTGACTTTC	CASSHDRNRGLSGANVLTF
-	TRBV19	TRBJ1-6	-	TGTGCCAGTAGTAGACAGAATAATTCACCCCTCCACTTT	CASSRQNNSPLHF
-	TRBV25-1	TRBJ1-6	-	TGTGCCACCTGGACAAGAACTAATGGAAATTCACCCCTCCACTTT	CATWTRTNGNSPLHF
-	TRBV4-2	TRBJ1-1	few	TGTGCCAGCAGCCAAGAGGGGGGGGTGAACACTGAAGCTTTCTTT	CASSQEGGVNTEAFF
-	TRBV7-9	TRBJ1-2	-	TGTGCCAGCAGCTTGTACTCAGGGGACTATGGCTACACCTTC	CASSLYSGDYGYTF
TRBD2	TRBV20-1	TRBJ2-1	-	TGCAGTGCTAGTGCTACTAGCGGGACGGGTAATGAGCAGTTCTTC	CSASATSGTGNEQFF
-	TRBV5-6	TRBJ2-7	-	TGTGCCAGCAGCGCCCGGGACACCAATCGCTACGAGCAGTACTTC	CASSARDTNRYEQYF